The sequence of this T cell receptor beta chain was determined in a study of T-cell reconstitution after alpha-beta-depleted transplantation in children. This clonotype was counted at least ten times. Germline values: CDR1 DFQATT, CDR2 SNEGSKA (reference sequence). This CDR3 is 11 amino acids long. The V gene lost 5 bases and the J gene lost 12 bases, with 17 bases spanning the gap. The TCRbeta library incorporated unique molecular identifiers. A single record per CDR3 protein comes from TCRdb applying MiXCR to the PCR reads. Here the sample spans hundreds of thousands of distinct CDR3 sequences, roughly 13% being singletons.

The sequencing here drew on PBMCs, taken before TCRalphabeta/CD19-depleted stem cell transplant. The source of this sequence is a girl under 10 years old with congenital amegakaryocytic thrombocytopenia, due to receive a stem cell transplant. This chain connects TRBV20-1 to TRBJ2-7; D possibly corresponds to TRBD2 (5 bases). The DNA for the CDR3 is TGCAGTGCTCAAACCGGACTCTTGGTGTACTTC. As protein: CSAQTGLLVYF.